These T cell receptor beta chains were read from a single sample in a study of blood T cell repertoires in COVID-19. Sequencing was performed with immunoSEQ multiplex PCR; in TCRdb, only in-frame clones are kept and a portion is missing. The table has approximately 170,000 clones, over 75% seen once. Sequences were obtained from peripheral blood. The source of these receptors is a man aged 65 to 79 who had recovered from COVID-19. The CDR3 runs from the conserved cysteine through the conserved F or W. Fields, in order: J gene, V gene, CDR3 length, clone size, D gene, CDR3 protein, CDR3 DNA. The D gene is left open where the match is weak. Size values are once, few and many counts, or a class for expanded clones, and some rows have none.

>TRBJ2-1|TRBV5-1|13|.|.
CASTTVLNNEQFF
TGCGCCAGCACGACAGTCCTTAACAATGAGCAGTTCTTC
>TRBJ1-6|TRBV27|22|few|TRBD1
CASSLSRTGLIGPTKYNSPLHF
TGTGCCAGCAGTTTATCAAGGACAGGGTTGATCGGCCCAACAAAATATAATTCACCCCTCCACTTT
>TRBJ2-1|TRBV5-5|19|.|TRBD2
CASSPRLAGGLSSYNEQFF
TGTGCCAGCAGCCCTAGACTAGCGGGAGGCCTAAGCTCCTACAATGAGCAGTTCTTC
>TRBJ2-7|TRBV5-1|12|.|TRBD1
CASSWTGHEQYF
TGCGCCAGCAGCTGGACAGGCCACGAGCAGTACTTC
>TRBJ2-7|TRBV25-1|15|.|TRBD2
CASSELAGGSYEQYF
TGTGCCAGCAGTGAATTGGCGGGAGGGTCCTACGAGCAGTACTTC
>TRBJ2-1|TRBV19|17|.|TRBD2
CASSTLAGGPQYDEQFF
TGTGCCAGTAGTACGTTAGCGGGAGGGCCTCAATACGATGAGCAGTTCTTC
>TRBJ2-7|TRBV29-1|12|.|.
CSVTGSSYEQYF
TGCAGCGTGACAGGTAGCTCCTACGAGCAGTACTTC
>TRBJ2-7|TRBV11-2|13|.|TRBD1
CASSPGQGSEQYF
TGTGCCAGCAGCCCTGGACAGGGCTCCGAGCAGTACTTC
>TRBJ1-5|TRBV28|15|.|TRBD1
CASSLPWTGNQPQHF
TGTGCCAGCAGTTTACCTTGGACAGGGAATCAGCCCCAGCATTTT
>TRBJ1-1|TRBV19|13|.|TRBD1
CASTFAWDSEAFF
TGTGCCAGTACCTTCGCCTGGGACAGTGAAGCTTTCTTT
>TRBJ1-5|TRBV9|13|.|.
CASSVRVGQPQHF
TGTGCCAGCAGCGTTCGGGTGGGTCAGCCCCAGCATTTT
>TRBJ1-3|TRBV6-5|15|.|.
CASRFDWGTGNTIYF
TGTGCCAGCAGGTTTGACTGGGGCACTGGAAACACCATATATTTT
>TRBJ2-7|TRBV5-1|13|.|.
CASRTGTAYEQYF
TGCGCCAGCAGAACCGGGACTGCCTACGAGCAGTACTTC
>TRBJ2-1|TRBV6-8|14|.|.
CASTNRVSYNEQFF
TGTGCCAGCACAAACAGGGTCTCCTACAATGAGCAGTTCTTC
>TRBJ2-2|TRBV19|16|.|TRBD2
CASNGPGGSVTGELFF
TGTGCCAGTAATGGCCCTGGCGGGAGTGTCACCGGGGAGCTGTTTTTT
>TRBJ1-2|TRBV27|15|.|.
CASSRFAEADIGYTF
TGTGCCAGCAGCCGATTCGCTGAAGCCGACATAGGCTACACCTTC
>TRBJ2-1|TRBV6-4|20|.|TRBD2
CASSDLLGSGTRESYNEQFF
TGTGCCAGCAGTGACTTGTTAGGTAGCGGGACCCGAGAATCCTACAATGAGCAGTTCTTC
>TRBJ1-1|TRBV25-1|14|.|TRBD1
CASSGYRGGTEAFF
TGTGCCAGCAGTGGGTACAGGGGGGGCACTGAAGCTTTCTTT
>TRBJ2-7|TRBV20-1|11|.|.
CSAKQGNEQYF
TGCAGTGCCAAACAGGGAAACGAGCAGTACTTC
>TRBJ2-1|TRBV7-2|13|.|.
CASSLGALNEQFF
TGTGCCAGCAGCTTAGGGGCCCTCAATGAGCAGTTCTTC
>TRBJ2-1|TRBV2|15|.|TRBD2
CASSGTSGRTNEQFF
TGTGCCAGCAGTGGTACTAGCGGGAGAACAAATGAGCAGTTCTTC
>TRBJ2-7|TRBV6-5|14|.|.
CASVSGGVSYEQYF
TGTGCCAGCGTGAGCGGCGGAGTCTCCTACGAGCAGTACTTC
>TRBJ2-7|TRBV24-1|15|few|.
CATSDGDSVWEKQYF
TGTGCCACCAGTGATGGGGACTCAGTGTGGGAAAAGCAGTACTTC
>TRBJ2-7|TRBV6-6|16|.|TRBD2
CASSRPMTSGIYEQYF
TGTGCCAGCAGCCGCCCTATGACTAGCGGTATCTACGAGCAGTACTTC
>TRBJ2-1|TRBV2|13|.|TRBD1
CASIQGASNEQFF
TGTGCCAGCATACAGGGGGCTAGCAATGAGCAGTTCTTC
>TRBJ1-2|TRBV18|13|.|.
CASSPRGSDGYTF
TGTGCCAGCTCACCACGAGGGAGCGACGGCTACACCTTC
>TRBJ2-7|TRBV7-9|14|.|TRBD1
CASSSGQVSREQYF
TGTGCCAGCAGCTCGGGACAGGTCAGCAGGGAGCAGTACTTC
>TRBJ2-7|TRBV6-1|15|.|TRBD1
CASSEVQGGSYEQYF
TGTGCCAGCAGTGAGGTACAGGGGGGCTCCTACGAGCAGTACTTC
>TRBJ2-3|TRBV7-9|14|.|.
CASSPSIRSDTQYF
TGTGCCAGCAGCCCCTCCATACGGTCAGATACGCAGTATTTT
>TRBJ2-4|TRBV18|15|.|TRBD1
CASSQSPGQEVIQYF
TGTGCCAGCTCACAGAGTCCGGGACAGGAGGTCATTCAGTACTTC
>TRBJ2-2|TRBV19|16|.|TRBD2
CASSMSSGINTGELFF
TGTGCCAGTAGTATGTCCAGCGGGATCAACACCGGGGAGCTGTTTTTT
>TRBJ1-1|TRBV6-5|15|.|TRBD1
CASSSYGTENTEAFF
TGTGCCAGCAGTTCCTATGGGACAGAGAACACTGAAGCTTTCTTT
>TRBJ1-5|TRBV27|17|.|TRBD1
CASSPRTGLFSNQPQHF
TGTGCCAGCAGTCCACGGACAGGGCTTTTTAGCAATCAGCCCCAGCATTTT
>TRBJ1-1|TRBV5-4|12|few|.
CASSLAQGEAFF
TGTGCCAGCAGCTTGGCCCAGGGTGAAGCTTTCTTT
>TRBJ1-5|TRBV19|15|.|.
CASSTSPTANQPQHF
TGTGCCAGTAGTACGTCCCCCACAGCAAATCAGCCCCAGCATTTT